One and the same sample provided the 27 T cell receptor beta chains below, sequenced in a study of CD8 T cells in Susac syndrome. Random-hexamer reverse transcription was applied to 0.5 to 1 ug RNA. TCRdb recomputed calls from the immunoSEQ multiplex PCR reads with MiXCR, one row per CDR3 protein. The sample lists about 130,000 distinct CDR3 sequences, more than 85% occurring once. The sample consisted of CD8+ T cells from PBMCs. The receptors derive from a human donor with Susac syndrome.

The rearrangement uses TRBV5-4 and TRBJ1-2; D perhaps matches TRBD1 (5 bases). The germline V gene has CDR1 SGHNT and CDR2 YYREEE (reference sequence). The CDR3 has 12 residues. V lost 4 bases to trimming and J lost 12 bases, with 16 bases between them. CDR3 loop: CASSPSGGGDTF. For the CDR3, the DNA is TGTGCCAGCAGCCCTAGTGGGGGAGGGGACACCTTC.

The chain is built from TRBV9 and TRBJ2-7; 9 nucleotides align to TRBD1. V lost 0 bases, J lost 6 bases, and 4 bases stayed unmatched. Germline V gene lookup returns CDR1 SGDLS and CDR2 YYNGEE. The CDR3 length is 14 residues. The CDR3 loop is CASSVGGTGTEQYF. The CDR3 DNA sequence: TGTGCCAGCAGCGTAGGGGGGACAGGGACCGAGCAGTACTTC.

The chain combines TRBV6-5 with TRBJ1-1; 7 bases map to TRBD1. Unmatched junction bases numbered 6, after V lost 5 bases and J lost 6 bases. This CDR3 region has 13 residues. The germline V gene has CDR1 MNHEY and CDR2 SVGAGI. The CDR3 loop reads CASSPTGEAEAFF. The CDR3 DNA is TGTGCCAGCAGTCCCACAGGGGAGGCTGAAGCTTTCTTT.

Written as DNA, the CDR3 is TGCAGTGCTCCCAAGTTAGACGCGAACACCGGGGAGCTGTTTTTT. It yields the protein CSAPKLDANTGELFF. This sequence joins TRBV20-1 and TRBJ2-2; D call uncertain. Germline CDR1 reads DFQATT; CDR2 reads SNEGSKA (reference sequence). Trimming pared 5 bases from V and 0 bases from J, leaving 13 bases between. The CDR3 has 15 residues.

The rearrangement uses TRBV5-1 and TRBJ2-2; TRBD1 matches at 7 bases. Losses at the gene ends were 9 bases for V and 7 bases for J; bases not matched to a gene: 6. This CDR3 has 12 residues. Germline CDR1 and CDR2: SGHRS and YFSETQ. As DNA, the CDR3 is TGCGCCACCCCAGGGGGAAGCGGGGAGCTGTTTTTT. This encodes CATPGGSGELFF. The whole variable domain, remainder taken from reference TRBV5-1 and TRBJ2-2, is KAGVTQTPRYLIKTRGQQVTLSCSPISGHRSVSWYQQTPGQGLQFLFEYFSETQRNKGNFPGRFSGRQFSNSRSEMNVSTLELGDSALYLCATPGGSGELFFGEGSRLTVL.

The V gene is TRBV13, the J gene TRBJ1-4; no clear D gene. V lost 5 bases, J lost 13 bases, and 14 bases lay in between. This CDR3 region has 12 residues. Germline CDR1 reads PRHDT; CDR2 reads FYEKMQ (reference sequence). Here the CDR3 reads CASSERNRGLFF. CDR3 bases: TGTGCCAGCAGCGAACGAAATCGAGGACTGTTTTTT.

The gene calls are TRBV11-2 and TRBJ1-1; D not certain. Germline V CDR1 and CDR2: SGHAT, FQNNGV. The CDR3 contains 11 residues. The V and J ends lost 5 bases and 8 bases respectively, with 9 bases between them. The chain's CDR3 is CASSQDGEAFF. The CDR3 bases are TGTGCCAGCAGCCAAGACGGAGAAGCTTTCTTT.

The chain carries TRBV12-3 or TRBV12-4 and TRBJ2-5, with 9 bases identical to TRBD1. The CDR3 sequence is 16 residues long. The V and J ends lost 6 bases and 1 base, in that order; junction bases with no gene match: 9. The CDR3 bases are TGTGCCAGCAGGCGGGGACAGGGCTTGAGCCAAGAGACCCAGTACTTC. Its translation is CASRRGQGLSQETQYF.

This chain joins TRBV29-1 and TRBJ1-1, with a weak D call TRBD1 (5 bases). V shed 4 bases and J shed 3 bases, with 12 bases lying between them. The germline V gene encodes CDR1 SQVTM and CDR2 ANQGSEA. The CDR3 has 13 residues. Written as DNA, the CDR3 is TGCAGCGTTGGGACGGGGGGGTACACTGAAGCTTTCTTT. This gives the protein CSVGTGGYTEAFF.

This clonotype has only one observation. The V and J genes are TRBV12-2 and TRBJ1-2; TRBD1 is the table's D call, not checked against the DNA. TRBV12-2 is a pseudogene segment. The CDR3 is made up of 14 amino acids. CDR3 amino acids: CASRLGQGNYGYTF. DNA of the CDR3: TGTGCAAGTCGCTTGGGACAGGGCAACTATGGCTACACCTTC.

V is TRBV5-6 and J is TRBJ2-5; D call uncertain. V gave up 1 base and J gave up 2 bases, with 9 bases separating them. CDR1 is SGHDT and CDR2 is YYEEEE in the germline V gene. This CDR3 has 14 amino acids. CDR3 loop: CASSLSRQQETQYF. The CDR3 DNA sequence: TGTGCCAGCAGCTTGTCTCGGCAACAAGAGACCCAGTACTTC.

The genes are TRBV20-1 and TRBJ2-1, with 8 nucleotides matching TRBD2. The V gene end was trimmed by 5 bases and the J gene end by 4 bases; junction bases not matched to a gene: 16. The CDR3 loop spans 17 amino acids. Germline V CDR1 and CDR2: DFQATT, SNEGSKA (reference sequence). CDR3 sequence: CSASRDLYQRGYNEQFF. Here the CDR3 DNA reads TGCAGTGCTTCCCGGGACCTTTATCAGCGGGGGTACAATGAGCAGTTCTTC.

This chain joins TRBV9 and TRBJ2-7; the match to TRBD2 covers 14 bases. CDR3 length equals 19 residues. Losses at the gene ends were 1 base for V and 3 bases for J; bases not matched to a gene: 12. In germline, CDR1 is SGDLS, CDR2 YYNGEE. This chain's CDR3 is CASSVPGLAGAPPVYEQYF. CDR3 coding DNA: TGTGCCAGCAGCGTACCGGGACTAGCGGGAGCTCCCCCCGTCTACGAGCAGTACTTC.

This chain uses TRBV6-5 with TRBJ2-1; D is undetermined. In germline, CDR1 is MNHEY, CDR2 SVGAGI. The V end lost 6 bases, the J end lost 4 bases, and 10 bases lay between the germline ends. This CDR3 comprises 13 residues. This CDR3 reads CASSTNSYNEQFF. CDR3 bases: TGTGCCAGCAGCACCAACAGTTACAATGAGCAGTTCTTC.

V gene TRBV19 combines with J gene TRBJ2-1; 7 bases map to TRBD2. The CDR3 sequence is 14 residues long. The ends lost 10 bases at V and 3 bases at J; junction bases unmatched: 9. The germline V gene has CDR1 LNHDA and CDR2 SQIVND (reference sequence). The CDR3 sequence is CATSSGGDYNEQFF. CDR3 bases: TGTGCCACCTCTAGCGGAGGGGACTACAATGAGCAGTTCTTC.

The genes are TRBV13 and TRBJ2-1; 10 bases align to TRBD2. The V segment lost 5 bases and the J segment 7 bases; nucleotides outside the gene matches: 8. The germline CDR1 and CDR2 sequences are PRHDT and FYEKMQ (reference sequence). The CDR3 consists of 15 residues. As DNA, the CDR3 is TGTGCCAGCAGCGCAGGGACTAGCGCTAAAAATGAGCAGTTCTTC. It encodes CASSAGTSAKNEQFF.

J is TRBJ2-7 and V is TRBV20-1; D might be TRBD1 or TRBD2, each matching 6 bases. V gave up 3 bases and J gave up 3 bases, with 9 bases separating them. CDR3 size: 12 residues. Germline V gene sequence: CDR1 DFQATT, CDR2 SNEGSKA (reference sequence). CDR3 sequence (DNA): TGCAGTGCTAGGGGGGGCGGCTACGAGCAGTACTTC. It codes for CSARGGGYEQYF.

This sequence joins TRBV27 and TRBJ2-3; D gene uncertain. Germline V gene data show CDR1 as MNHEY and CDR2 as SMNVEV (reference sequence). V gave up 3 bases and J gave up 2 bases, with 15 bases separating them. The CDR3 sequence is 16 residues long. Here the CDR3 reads CASSLVPHPFTDTQYF. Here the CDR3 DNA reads TGTGCCAGCAGTTTGGTGCCGCACCCCTTCACAGATACGCAGTATTTT.

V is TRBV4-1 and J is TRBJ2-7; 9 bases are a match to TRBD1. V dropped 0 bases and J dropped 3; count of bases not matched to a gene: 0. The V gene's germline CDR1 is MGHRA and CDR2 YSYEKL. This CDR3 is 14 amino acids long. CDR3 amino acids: CASSQEDRGYEQYF. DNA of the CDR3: TGCGCCAGCAGCCAAGAGGACAGGGGCTACGAGCAGTACTTC.

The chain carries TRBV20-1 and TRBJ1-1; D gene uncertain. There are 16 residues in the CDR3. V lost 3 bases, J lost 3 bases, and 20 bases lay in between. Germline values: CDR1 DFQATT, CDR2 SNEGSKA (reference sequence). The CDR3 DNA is TGCAGTGCTAGTTCGGTAGTACTAGCGCCTTACACTGAAGCTTTCTTT. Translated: CSASSVVLAPYTEAFF.

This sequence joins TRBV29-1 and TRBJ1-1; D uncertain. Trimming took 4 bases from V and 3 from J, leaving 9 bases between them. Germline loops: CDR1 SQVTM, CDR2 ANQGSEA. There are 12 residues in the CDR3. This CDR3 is CSVGTMDTEAFF. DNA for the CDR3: TGCAGCGTTGGTACTATGGACACTGAAGCTTTCTTT. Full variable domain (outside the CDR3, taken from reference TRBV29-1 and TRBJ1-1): SAVISQKPSRDICQRGTSLTIQCQVDSQVTMMFWYRQQPGQSLTLIATANQGSEATYESGFVIDKFPISRPNLTFSTLTVSNMSPEDSSIYLCSVGTMDTEAFFGQGTRLTVV.

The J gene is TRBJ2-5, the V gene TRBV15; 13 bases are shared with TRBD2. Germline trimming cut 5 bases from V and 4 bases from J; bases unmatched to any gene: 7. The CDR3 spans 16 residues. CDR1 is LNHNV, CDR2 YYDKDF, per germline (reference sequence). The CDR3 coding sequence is TGTGCCACCAGCGGTGGGACTAGCGGGATAGGAGAGACCCAGTACTTC. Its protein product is CATSGGTSGIGETQYF.

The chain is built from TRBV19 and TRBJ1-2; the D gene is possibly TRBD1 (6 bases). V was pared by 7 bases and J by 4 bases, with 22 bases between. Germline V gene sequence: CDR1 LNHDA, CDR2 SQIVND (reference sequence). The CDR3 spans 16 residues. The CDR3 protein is CASNGIGDKHLYGYTF. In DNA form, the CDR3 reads TGTGCCAGTAATGGGATCGGGGACAAACACCTCTATGGCTACACCTTC.

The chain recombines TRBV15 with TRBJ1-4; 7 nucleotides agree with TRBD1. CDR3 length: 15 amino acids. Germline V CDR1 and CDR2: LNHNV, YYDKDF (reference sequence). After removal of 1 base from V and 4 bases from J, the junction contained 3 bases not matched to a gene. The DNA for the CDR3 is TGTGCCACCAGCAGAGCAGGGGACAGTAATGAAAAACTGTTTTTT. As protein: CATSRAGDSNEKLFF.

The DNA for the CDR3 is TGTGCCAGCAGCCCCACGAACGTACTAACCCACTATGGCTACACCTTC. Translated, it gives CASSPTNVLTHYGYTF. The V call is TRBV6-1, the J call TRBJ1-2; unclear D gene. The CDR3 is 16 residues long. Trimming stripped 6 bases from V and 3 bases from J, with 20 bases between. Germline V gene data show CDR1 as MNHNS and CDR2 as SASEGT.

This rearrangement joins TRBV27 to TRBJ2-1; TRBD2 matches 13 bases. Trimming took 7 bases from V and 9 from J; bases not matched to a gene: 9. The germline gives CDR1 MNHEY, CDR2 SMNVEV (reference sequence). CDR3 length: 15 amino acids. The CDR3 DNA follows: TGTGCCAGCACCTTAGGGACTAGCGGGATTGGTGAGCAGTTCTTC. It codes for CASTLGTSGIGEQFF.

The DNA of the CDR3 is TGTGCCAGCAGTACCCTGGGACAGAATCCTTACAATGAGCAGTTCTTC. As protein: CASSTLGQNPYNEQFF. This rearrangement joins TRBV6-6 to TRBJ2-1, with TRBD1 matching 7 bases. The V and J ends lost 5 bases and 4 bases, in that order; junction bases with no gene match: 11. Germline V gives CDR1 MNHNY, CDR2 SVGAGI (reference sequence). The length of the CDR3 is 16 residues.